These 26 T cell receptor beta chains came from one sample sequenced in a study of technical replicates of blood from a few donors. The table came from immunoSEQ multiplex PCR; TCRdb's copy has only in-frame clones and leaves some out. The profile shows about 76,000 clones, 65% to 90% of them singletons. The sequenced sample consisted of PBMCs. The receptor source for this set is a human donor in good health. Some clones in this sample may be carry-over from other donors' samples.

The chain uses TRBV6-6 and TRBJ1-2, with a possible D match to TRBD1 (5 bases). CDR1 and CDR2 from the germline V gene are MNHNY and SVGAGI (reference sequence). This CDR3 spans 11 amino acids. The ends were cut back, 9 bases at V and 7 bases at J, with 12 bases in the middle. The CDR3 bases are TGTGCCAGTACCACGGGGGTTGGCTACACCTTC. Translating it yields CASTTGVGYTF.

The chain couples TRBV7-8 to TRBJ1-5; no reliable D call. Trimming left V 5 bases short and J 1 base short, with 18 bases between. CDR1 and CDR2 from the germline V gene are SGHVS and FQNEAQ. This CDR3 is 17 amino acids long. The CDR3, as DNA: TGTGCCAGCAGCCCCGAGCGTGCGGTGATGAGCAATCAGCCCCAGCATTTT. The encoded protein is CASSPERAVMSNQPQHF.

The chain links TRBV5-1 to TRBJ2-5; 7 bases agree with TRBD2. The junction had 10 bases not matched to a gene; V was cut back by 0 bases and J by 5 bases. CDR3 size: 16 residues. Germline CDR1 and CDR2: SGHRS and YFSETQ. The CDR3 loop reads CASSLEGRGFLETQYF. The CDR3 nucleotides read TGCGCCAGCAGCTTGGAAGGGCGGGGGTTTCTTGAGACCCAGTACTTC.

The CDR3 is CASRARRIVSNNSPLHF. The CDR3 nucleotides are TGTGCCAGCAGGGCCCGGCGGATTGTCTCAAATAATTCACCCCTCCACTTT. V and J are TRBV28 and TRBJ1-6; D not certain. The CDR3 runs to 17 residues. Germline V lookup: CDR1 MDHEN, CDR2 SYDVKM. Between the trimmed V and J ends, which lost 6 bases and 5 bases, there was a span of 20 bases.

This chain uses TRBV7-3 with TRBJ2-2; 9 positions match TRBD2. CDR1 and CDR2 (germline): SGHTA, FQGTGA. V trimming: 2 bases; J trimming: 0 bases; junction bases outside the gene matches: 7. CDR3 length: 18 amino acids. The CDR3, as DNA: TGTGCCAGCAGCTTAGCGGGGGGGCTTGAGGCGAACACCGGGGAGCTGTTTTTT. It encodes CASSLAGGLEANTGELFF.

The J gene is TRBJ2-2, the V gene TRBV19; 9 nucleotides line up with TRBD2. The J segment lost 1 base and the V segment lost 4 bases, leaving 7 bases of the junction unmatched. The CDR3 totals 17 residues. Germline V CDR1 and CDR2: LNHDA, SQIVND (reference sequence). CDR3 protein: CASSTQGSGRNTGELFF. The CDR3 DNA is TGTGCCAGTAGTACCCAGGGTAGCGGGAGGAACACCGGGGAGCTGTTTTTT.

V gene TRBV19 combines with J gene TRBJ1-2; 7 bases map to TRBD1. The CDR3 runs 13 residues. Germline V gene sequence: CDR1 LNHDA, CDR2 SQIVND (reference sequence). Trimming cost V 5 bases and J 4 bases; bases outside gene matches: 4. The CDR3 DNA sequence: TGTGCCAGTAGTTCACAGGGGATCTATGGCTACACCTTC. The encoded protein is CASSSQGIYGYTF. Drawing the rest from reference TRBV19 and TRBJ1-2, the complete variable domain is DGGITQSPKYLFRKEGQNVTLSCEQNLNHDAMYWYRQDPGQGLRLIYYSQIVNDFQKGDIAEGYSVSREKKESFPLTVTSAQKNPTAFYLCASSSQGIYGYTFGSGTRLTVV.

The chain carries TRBV6-5 and TRBJ1-1; the D is unclear. This CDR3 has 16 residues. Between the trimmed V and J ends, which lost 0 bases and 2 bases, there was a span of 13 bases. Looked up from germline, CDR1 is MNHEY and CDR2 is SVGAGI. As DNA, the CDR3 is TGTGCCAGCAGTTACTCCCCTCCGGGATCAAACACTGAAGCTTTCTTT. It translates to CASSYSPPGSNTEAFF.

This chain connects TRBV10-3 to TRBJ1-4; 8 bases agree with TRBD1. The CDR3 is made up of 16 amino acids. Germline CDR1 ENHRY, CDR2 SYGVKD. The V segment lost 0 bases and the J segment 3 bases; nucleotides outside the gene matches: 3. Written as DNA, the CDR3 is TGTGCCATCAGTGAGTCCCGGACAGGGTCTAATGAAAAACTGTTTTTT. It translates to CAISESRTGSNEKLFF.

V gene TRBV6-1 combines with J gene TRBJ1-5; 7 bases agree with TRBD1. J lost 3 bases, V lost 7 bases, and 6 bases had no gene match. Germline V gene sequence: CDR1 MNHNS, CDR2 SASEGT. The CDR3 extends over 14 amino acids. The CDR3 loop is CASTEGAPNQPQHF. DNA for the CDR3: TGTGCCAGCACCGAGGGGGCCCCCAATCAGCCCCAGCATTTT.

The J gene is TRBJ2-3, the V gene TRBV4-1; 9 nucleotides line up with TRBD2. The germline gives CDR1 MGHRA, CDR2 YSYEKL. CDR3 size: 17 residues. With 4 bases clipped from V and 4 bases from J, the junction kept 12 bases outside the gene matches. CDR3 loop: CASSRALGGGASDTQYF. In DNA, the CDR3 is TGCGCCAGCAGCCGGGCGCTGGGCGGGGGGGCGTCAGATACGCAGTATTTT.

The chain links TRBV29-1 to TRBJ1-4; D not certain. Germline assignment: CDR1 SQVTM and CDR2 ANQGSEA. The V end was cut by 7 bases, the J end by 7 bases, with 10 bases between. The CDR3 has 11 amino acids. The CDR3 sequence is CSAQEGEKLFF. CDR3 sequence (DNA): TGCAGCGCCCAGGAGGGTGAAAAACTGTTTTTT.

This chain links TRBV27 with TRBJ2-3, with D perhaps TRBD2 (5 bases). Trimming took off 6 bases at V and 6 bases at J, with 25 bases between the two ends. CDR1 MNHEY and CDR2 SMNVEV come from the germline V gene (reference sequence). The CDR3 sequence is 17 residues long. CDR3 sequence: CASRMRTLGVGTDTQYF. The DNA for the CDR3 is TGTGCCAGCAGAATGCGAACTCTGGGAGTAGGTACCGATACGCAGTATTTT.

This sequence joins TRBV30 and TRBJ2-6; D gene ambiguous. CDR1 and CDR2 (germline): GTSNPN, SVGIG (reference sequence). The CDR3 consists of 13 residues. Trimming removed 7 bases at V and 0 bases at J, with 7 bases between. The CDR3 spells CASKNSGANVLTF. CDR3 DNA: TGTGCCTCCAAAAACTCTGGGGCCAACGTCCTGACTTTC.

The J gene is TRBJ2-2, the V gene TRBV6-5; D remains ambiguous. With 6 bases removed from V and 0 bases from J, the gap between germline ends came to 11 bases. The germline V gene has CDR1 MNHEY and CDR2 SVGAGI. This CDR3 contains 15 residues. The CDR3 loop reads CASSRNGANTGELFF. The CDR3 DNA sequence: TGTGCCAGCAGCCGAAACGGAGCGAACACCGGGGAGCTGTTTTTT.

This clone was seen a single time. This chain links TRBV15 with TRBJ1-2; D remains unclear. This CDR3 region has 12 residues. Germline assignment: CDR1 LNHNV and CDR2 YYDKDF (reference sequence). Between the trimmed V and J ends, which lost 3 bases and 1 base, there was a span of 3 bases. The CDR3 sequence is CATSSLNYGYTF. CDR3 DNA sequence: TGTGCCACCAGCAGTCTTAACTATGGCTACACCTTC.

J is TRBJ2-3 and V is TRBV6-4, with 9 bases that match TRBD2. V lost 2 bases to trimming and J lost 2 bases; unmatched junction nucleotides: 5. The germline gives CDR1 MRHNA, CDR2 SNTAGT. The CDR3 is 16 amino acids. CDR3 protein: CASSDRAGGNTDTQYF. CDR3 coding DNA: TGTGCCAGCAGTGACCGAGCGGGAGGCAACACAGATACGCAGTATTTT.

V is TRBV15 and J is TRBJ2-7; D may be TRBD1 (7 bases). Germline lookup yields CDR1 LNHNV and CDR2 YYDKDF (reference sequence). This CDR3 region has 15 residues. V dropped 3 bases and J dropped 2 bases, with 14 bases sitting between them. As DNA, the CDR3 is TGTGCCACCAGCAGCGCGGGGACAGCGGCCTACGAGCAGTACTTC. As protein: CATSSAGTAAYEQYF.

The chain recombines TRBV11-2 with TRBJ2-1; TRBD2 aligns across 13 bases. The V and J ends lost 4 bases and 4 bases, in that order; junction bases with no gene match: 13. The V gene's germline CDR1 is SGHAT and CDR2 FQNNGV. This CDR3 contains 19 residues. DNA of the CDR3: TGTGCCAGCAGCTCCCTTCGGGGGACTAGCGGGATCCTTTACAATGAGCAGTTCTTC. This encodes CASSSLRGTSGILYNEQFF. The full variable domain, in which reference TRBV11-2 and TRBJ2-1 provide the parts outside the CDR3, is EAGVAQSPRYKIIEKRQSVAFWCNPISGHATLYWYQQILGQGPKLLIQFQNNGVVDDSQLPKDRFSAERLKGVDSTLKIQPAKLEDSAVYLCASSSLRGTSGILYNEQFFGPGTRLTVL.

This chain connects TRBV7-9 to TRBJ2-2; a weak D match, TRBD2 (6 bases). Germline V gene sequence: CDR1 SEHNR, CDR2 FQNEAQ (reference sequence). Deletions cut 4 bases from V and 6 bases from J, with 18 bases between. The CDR3 extends over 16 amino acids. This CDR3 is CASSWGGTAGSGELFF. CDR3 DNA sequence: TGTGCCAGCAGCTGGGGCGGGACGGCGGGGTCCGGGGAGCTGTTTTTT.

The CDR3 here is CASSQGQLQETQYF. The CDR3, as DNA: TGTGCCAGCAGCCAGGGACAGCTCCAAGAGACCCAGTACTTC. The V and J genes are TRBV4-2 and TRBJ2-5, with TRBD1 identical over 7 bases. The CDR3 length is 14 residues. Per germline, CDR1 LGHNA and CDR2 YNFKEQ. V shed 3 bases, J shed 1 base, and the junction held 2 bases outside the gene matches.

The chain is built from TRBV10-3 and TRBJ1-6; tentatively, D is TRBD1 (5 bases). Trimming left V 4 bases short and J 3 bases short, with 10 bases between. Germline V CDR1 and CDR2: ENHRY, SYGVKD. The CDR3 consists of 15 residues. The CDR3 is CAISGQGSYNSPLHF. The CDR3 DNA is TGTGCCATCAGTGGTCAGGGAAGCTATAATTCACCCCTCCACTTT.

The sample holds a few counts of this clone. V gene TRBV18 combines with J gene TRBJ1-1; tentative D call: TRBD1 (5 bases). This CDR3 contains 14 residues. Germline CDR1 reads KGHSH; CDR2 reads LQKENI. Trimming took off 3 bases at V and 8 bases at J, with 16 bases between the two ends. The CDR3 sequence: CASSPSVGGTEAFF. The CDR3 nucleotides read TGTGCCAGCTCACCCTCAGTAGGAGGGACCGAAGCTTTCTTT.

V and J are TRBV7-2 and TRBJ1-6; D ambiguous. V was pared by 1 base and J by 13 bases, with 5 bases between. In germline, CDR1 is SGHTA, CDR2 FQGNSA. This CDR3 contains 11 residues. The CDR3 nucleotides read TGTGCCAGCAGCTTAGGAGGGCCCCTCCACTTT. As protein: CASSLGGPLHF.

This chain joins TRBV6-6 and TRBJ1-5; D possibly corresponds to TRBD1 (6 bases). The germline gives CDR1 MNHNY, CDR2 SVGAGI (reference sequence). The CDR3 spans 15 residues. V shed 6 bases and J shed 1 base, with 13 bases lying between them. The CDR3 DNA is TGTGCCAGCAGGCAGGACAGTTTAAGCAATCAGCCCCAGCATTTT. Protein sequence: CASRQDSLSNQPQHF.

This clone was picked up a small number of times. This chain joins TRBV7-6 and TRBJ2-7; TRBD2 aligns across 10 bases. The V and J ends lost 3 bases and 6 bases, in that order; junction bases with no gene match: 5. CDR1 is SGHVS, CDR2 FNYEAQ, per germline. This CDR3 has 14 residues. DNA of the CDR3: TGTGCCAGCAGCTTGTTGCTAGCGGGAGCCGAGCAGTACTTC. Protein: CASSLLLAGAEQYF.